This TCR beta chain came from a study of radiotherapy plus CTLA-4 blockade in lung cancer. Study in general: Disease control was achieved by over 25% of patients, and objective responses by 18%.

This clone has only one observation. Sequencing used immunoSEQ multiplex PCR; TCRdb keeps in-frame clones, though not all of them. The sample includes 81,000 or so clones, around nine tenths seen only once; the top ten take around 0.87%. Focal radiation plus CTLA-4 blockade with ipilimumab was given to patients with chemo-refractory metastatic non-small-cell lung cancer. The CDR3 runs to 12 residues. The germline V gene encodes CDR1 WSHSY and CDR2 SAAADI. Trimming shortened V by 3 bases and J by 5 bases, and 7 bases separated the two germline ends. This rearrangement joins TRBV10-2 to TRBJ1-2; D not resolved. The TCR sequence derives from a human donor with non-small cell lung cancer who had stable disease on radiotherapy plus ipilimumab. Sequenced here: peripheral blood, sampled from a patient treated with radiotherapy plus ipilimumab. The CDR3: CASSDLGYGYTF. In DNA, the CDR3 is TGCGCCAGCAGTGACCTCGGTTATGGCTACACCTTC.